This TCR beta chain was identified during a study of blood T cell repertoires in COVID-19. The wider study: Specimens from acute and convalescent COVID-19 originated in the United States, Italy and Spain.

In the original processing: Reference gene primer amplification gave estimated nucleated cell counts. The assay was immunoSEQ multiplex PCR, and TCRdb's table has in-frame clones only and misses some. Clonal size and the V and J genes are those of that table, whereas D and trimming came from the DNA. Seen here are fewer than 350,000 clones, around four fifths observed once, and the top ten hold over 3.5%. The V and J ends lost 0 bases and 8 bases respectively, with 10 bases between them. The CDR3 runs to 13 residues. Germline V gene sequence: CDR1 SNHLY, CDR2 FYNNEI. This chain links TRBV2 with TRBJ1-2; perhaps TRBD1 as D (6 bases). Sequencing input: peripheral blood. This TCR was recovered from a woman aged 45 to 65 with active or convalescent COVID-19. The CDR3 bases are TGTGCCAGCAGTGAAGCCCGAACAGGGGGCTACACCTTC. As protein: CASSEARTGGYTF.